This T cell receptor beta chain was captured by sequencing in a study of synovial regulatory T cells in juvenile arthritis (dated by TCRdb to the mid-2010s). With regard to the full study: Among the sequenced patients, a few were classified as therapy-naive, methotrexate plus infliximab was given to one, methotrexate was given to five or six, and treatment information was unavailable for one. TCRbeta CDR3 repertoires of blood iaTreg cells, other blood Treg cells and synovial fluid Treg cells from matched patient samples were compared in the study. Although effector T cell subsets in the cohort were also sequenced for comparisons, the Treg dataset on its own covers only blood and synovial fluid Treg cells. The TCR repertoire comparisons covered Treg and Teff subsets from roughly twelve JIA patients with active disease. What the work shows at the level of the full study, not this receptor alone: Synovial Treg cells shared more CDR3 sequences with iaTreg cells than with other blood Treg cells, and Chao-Jaccard similarity confirmed that synovial Treg cells were more closely related to iaTreg cells. iaTreg TCR repertoires were found to be largely private across patients and to partially overlap with synovial Teff and blood CPL repertoires.

Its CDR3 holds 12 amino acids, cysteine through phenylalanine. The entry carries no DNA sequence. The germline V gene sets CDR1 to SGHTA and CDR2 to FQGTGA. Libraries came from the immunoSEQ multiplex PCR assay. TCRbeta CDR3 sequencing was carried out by Adaptive Biotechnologies. The original methods were these. Repertoire similarity used the Chao-modified Jaccard index and median clonotype overlap from 200 random subsamples at equal sample size. The similarity analyses were based on either productive nucleotide sequences or amino acid sequences translated in silico. Hierarchical clustering with single linkage and t-SNE based on Chao-modified Jaccard distances were used to compare repertoires. Repertoire diversity was quantified with the Renyi index, after sample size normalisation, across a range of alpha values. TCRdb stores this immuneACCESS table with in-frame sequences only. Part of the clones is absent; in the studies checked, under half of the shortfall reflects unresolved V genes, and no reason is known for the rest. That table is the source of V, J and clone size, and D and trimming were worked out from the DNA. This sample's records show roughly 1,600 clones. Clones ranked in the top ten supply about 9.4% of the sample.

Judged by frequency, this clone is medium-sized (0.01 to 0.1%); no count was given. The specificity of this receptor is unknown. Synovial samples were synovial fluid collected alongside matched peripheral blood from each patient with active arthritis. The donors for the TCR repertoire analysis were roughly 11 juvenile idiopathic arthritis patients with active disease who had not reached inactive disease, of whom 3 were polyarticular and 8 were oligoarticular. The median age of the TCR-sequenced patients was under 13 years (range roughly 2.1-22.9), and their median disease duration was approximately seven years (range 0.2-19.1). FOXP3 TSDR demethylation in synovial Treg cells was comparable to that in blood Treg cells and healthy-donor Treg cells, which supports bona fide regulatory lineage commitment. The samples for TCR repertoire analysis were obtained at two Italian centres.

Sequenced material: Treg cells from the synovium. The clonotype was recovered from a donor aged 2-30 years with juvenile idiopathic arthritis. The chain joins TRBV7-3 to TRBJ1-2; TCRdb's D call of TRBD1 is untestable without DNA. CDR3 loop: CASSSGTHGYTF.